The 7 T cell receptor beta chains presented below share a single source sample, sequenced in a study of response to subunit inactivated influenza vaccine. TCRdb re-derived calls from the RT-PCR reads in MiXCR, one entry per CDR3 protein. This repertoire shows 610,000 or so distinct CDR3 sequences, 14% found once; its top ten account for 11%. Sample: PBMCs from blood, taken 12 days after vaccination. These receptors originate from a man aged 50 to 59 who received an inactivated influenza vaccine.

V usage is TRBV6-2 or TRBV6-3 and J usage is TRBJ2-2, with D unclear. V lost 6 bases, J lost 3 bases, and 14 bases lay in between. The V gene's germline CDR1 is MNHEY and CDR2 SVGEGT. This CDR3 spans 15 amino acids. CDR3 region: CASRGSLKDTGELFF. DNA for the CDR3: TGTGCCAGCAGGGGTTCGCTCAAAGACACCGGGGAGCTGTTTTTT.

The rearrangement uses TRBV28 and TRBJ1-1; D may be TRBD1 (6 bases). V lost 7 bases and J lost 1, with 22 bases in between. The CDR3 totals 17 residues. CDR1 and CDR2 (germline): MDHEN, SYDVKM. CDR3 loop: CASTGGGTLIWNTEAFF. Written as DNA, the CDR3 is TGTGCCAGCACCGGTGGGGGGACACTCATCTGGAACACTGAAGCTTTCTTT.

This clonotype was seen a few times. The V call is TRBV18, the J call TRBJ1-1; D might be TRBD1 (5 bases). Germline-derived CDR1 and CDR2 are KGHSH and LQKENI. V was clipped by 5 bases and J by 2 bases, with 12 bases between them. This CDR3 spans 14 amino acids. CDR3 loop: CASSEQASNTEAFF. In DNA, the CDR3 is TGTGCCAGCTCAGAACAGGCGTCTAACACTGAAGCTTTCTTT.

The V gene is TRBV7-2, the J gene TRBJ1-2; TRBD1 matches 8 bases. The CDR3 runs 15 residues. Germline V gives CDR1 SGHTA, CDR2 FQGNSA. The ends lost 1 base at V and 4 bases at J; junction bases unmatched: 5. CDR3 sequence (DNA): TGTGCCAGCAGCTTAGATCAGGGGGCCGCCTATGGCTACACCTTC. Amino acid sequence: CASSLDQGAAYGYTF.

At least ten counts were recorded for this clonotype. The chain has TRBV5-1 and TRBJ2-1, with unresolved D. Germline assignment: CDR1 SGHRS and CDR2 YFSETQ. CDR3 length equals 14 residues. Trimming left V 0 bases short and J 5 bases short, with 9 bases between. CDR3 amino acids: CASSLGFADNEQFF. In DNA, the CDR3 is TGCGCCAGCAGCTTGGGGTTCGCAGACAATGAGCAGTTCTTC.

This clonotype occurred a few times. CDR3 region: CASSKGDSRLAGIRGQFF. CDR3 bases: TGTGCCAGCAGCAAAGGTGACAGCAGACTAGCGGGAATTCGCGGGCAGTTCTTC. J is TRBJ2-1 and V is TRBV21-1; TRBD2 is the table's D call, not checked against the DNA. TRBV21-1 is a pseudogene. CDR3 length equals 18 residues.

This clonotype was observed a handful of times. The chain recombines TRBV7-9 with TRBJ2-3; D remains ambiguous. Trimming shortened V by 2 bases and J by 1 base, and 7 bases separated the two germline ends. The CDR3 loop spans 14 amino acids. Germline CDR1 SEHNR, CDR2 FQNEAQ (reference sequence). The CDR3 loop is CASSLLLGTDTQYF. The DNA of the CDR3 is TGTGCCAGCAGCTTATTGTTGGGCACAGATACGCAGTATTTT.